This T cell receptor beta chain emerged from a study of human T cells and chemical hapten exposure. TCRdb recomputed calls from the RACE reads with MiXCR, one row per CDR3 protein. Here the sample spans around 85,000 distinct CDR3 sequences, over 10% being singletons. Germline V lookup: CDR1 DFQATT, CDR2 SNEGSKA (reference sequence). The CDR3 is made up of 17 amino acids. V was trimmed by 1 base and J by 2 bases, leaving 19 bases between them. Specified time point: patch test 3, about 24 weeks after DPC sensitization. Noted treatment: therapeutic diphenylcyclopropenone sensitization with weekly scalp DPC.

The TCR sequence derives from a woman aged 50 to 60 with alopecia areata. Some clones in this sample may be carry-over from other donors' samples. V is TRBV20-1 and J is TRBJ2-3, with a possible D match to TRBD1 (5 bases). The sequenced sample was whole blood, obtained in connection with sensitization to the hapten diphenylcyclopropenone (DPC). CDR3 nucleotide sequence: TGCAGTGCTAGAGTCCTCATAGTGGGGCGATTCACAGATACGCAGTATTTT. Translating gives CSARVLIVGRFTDTQYF.